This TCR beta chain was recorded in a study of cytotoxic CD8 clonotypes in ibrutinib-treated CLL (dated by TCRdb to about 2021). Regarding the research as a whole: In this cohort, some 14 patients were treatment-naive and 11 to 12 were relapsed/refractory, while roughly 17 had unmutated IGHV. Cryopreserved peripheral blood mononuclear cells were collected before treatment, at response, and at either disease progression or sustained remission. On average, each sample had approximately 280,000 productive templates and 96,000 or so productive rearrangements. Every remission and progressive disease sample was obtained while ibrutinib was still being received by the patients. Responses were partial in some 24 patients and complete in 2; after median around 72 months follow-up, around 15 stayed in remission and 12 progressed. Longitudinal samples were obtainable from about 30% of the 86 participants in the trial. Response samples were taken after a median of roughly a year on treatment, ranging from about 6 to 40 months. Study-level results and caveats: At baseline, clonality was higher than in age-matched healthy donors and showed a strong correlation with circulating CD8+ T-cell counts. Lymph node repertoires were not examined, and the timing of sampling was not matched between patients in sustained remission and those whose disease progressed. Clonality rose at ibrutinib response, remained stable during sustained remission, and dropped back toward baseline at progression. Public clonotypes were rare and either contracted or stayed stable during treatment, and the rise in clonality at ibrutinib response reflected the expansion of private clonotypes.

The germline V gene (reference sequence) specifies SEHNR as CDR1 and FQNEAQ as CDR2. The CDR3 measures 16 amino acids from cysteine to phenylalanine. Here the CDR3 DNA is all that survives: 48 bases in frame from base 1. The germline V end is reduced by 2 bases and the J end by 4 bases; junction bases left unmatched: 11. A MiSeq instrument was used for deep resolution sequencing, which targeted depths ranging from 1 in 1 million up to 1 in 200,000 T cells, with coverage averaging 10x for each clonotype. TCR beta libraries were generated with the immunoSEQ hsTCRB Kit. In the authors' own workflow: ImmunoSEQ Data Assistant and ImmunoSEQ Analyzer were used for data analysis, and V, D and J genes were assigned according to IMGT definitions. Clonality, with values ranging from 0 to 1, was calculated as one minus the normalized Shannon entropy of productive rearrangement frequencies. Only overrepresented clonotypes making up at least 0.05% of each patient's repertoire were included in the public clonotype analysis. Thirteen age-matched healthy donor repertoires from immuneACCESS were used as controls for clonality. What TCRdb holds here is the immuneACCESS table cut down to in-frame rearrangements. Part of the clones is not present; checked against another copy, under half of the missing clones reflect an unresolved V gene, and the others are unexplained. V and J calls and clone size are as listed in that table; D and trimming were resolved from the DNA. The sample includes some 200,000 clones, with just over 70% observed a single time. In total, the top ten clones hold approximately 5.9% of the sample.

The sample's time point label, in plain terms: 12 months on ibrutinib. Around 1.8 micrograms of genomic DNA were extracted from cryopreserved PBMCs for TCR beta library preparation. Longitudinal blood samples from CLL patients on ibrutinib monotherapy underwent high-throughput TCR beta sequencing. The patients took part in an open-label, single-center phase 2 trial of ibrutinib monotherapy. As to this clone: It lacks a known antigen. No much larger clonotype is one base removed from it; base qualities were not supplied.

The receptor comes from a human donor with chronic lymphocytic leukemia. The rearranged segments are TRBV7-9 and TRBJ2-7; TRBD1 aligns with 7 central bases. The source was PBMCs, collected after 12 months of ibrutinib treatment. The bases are TGTGCCAGCAGCTTACGCACCGGGACAGCCGGGTACGAGCAGTACTTC. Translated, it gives CASSLRTGTAGYEQYF.